This T cell receptor beta chain was found in a study of blood T cell repertoires in COVID-19. Study-level background: Spain, Italy and the United States supplied samples that represented acute and convalescent COVID-19. Sources were T cells, B-cell-depleted T cells, or PBMCs; the material itself was cDNA or gDNA.

During active infection, Seattle patients enrolled and were then monitored through disease. CDR1 is SGHDT, CDR2 YYEEEE, per germline. With 6 bases removed from V and 4 bases from J, the gap between germline ends came to 9 bases. The CDR3 is 12 residues long. As processed by the authors: Estimates of nucleated cell counts were drawn from the amplification of reference gene primers. Method: immunoSEQ multiplex PCR; TCRdb's copy keeps in-frame clones and lacks some. The V and J calls and clone size were taken over from that table, and D and trimming were inferred from the DNA. The table shows hundreds of thousands of clones, with 89% occurring only once.

The clonotype originates from a man aged 18 to 30 with COVID-19, enrolled during active disease. The rearrangement links TRBV5-6 to TRBJ2-3, with D possibly being TRBD2 (5 bases). Material: peripheral blood. The CDR3 spells CASISSSDTQYF. The DNA for the CDR3 is TGTGCCAGCATCTCTAGCTCAGATACGCAGTATTTT.